The next 21 T cell receptor beta chains were all read from a single sample in a study of blood T cell repertoires in COVID-19. Repertoires were generated with immunoSEQ multiplex PCR, while TCRdb's copy carries only in-frame clones and drops some. Of about 140,000 clones listed, roughly 84% were seen once; the top ten hold around 8.6%. The specimen was peripheral blood. These receptors all come from a human donor in a cohort sampled during active COVID-19.

This chain links TRBV7-3 with TRBJ2-7; TRBD1 agrees at 7 bases. Germline V gives CDR1 SGHTA, CDR2 FQGTGA. CDR3 length equals 13 residues. J was trimmed by 3 bases and V by 5 bases; bases with no gene match: 4. The CDR3 reads CASSRGQDYEQYF. For the CDR3, the DNA is TGTGCCAGCAGCCGCGGACAGGACTACGAGCAGTACTTC.

CDR3 sequence (DNA): TGCGCCAGCAGCCAAGATCGAGTCTTCTACGAGCAGTACTTC. Translating it yields CASSQDRVFYEQYF. The chain employs TRBV4-1 and TRBJ2-7; D is unclear. The germline V gene encodes CDR1 MGHRA and CDR2 YSYEKL. The CDR3 has 14 residues. The germline V and J ends were trimmed by 0 bases and 3 bases, with 9 bases remaining between them.

This sequence joins TRBV7-8 and TRBJ1-6, with 8 nucleotides matching TRBD1. Germline V gene lookup returns CDR1 SGHVS and CDR2 FQNEAQ. CDR3 size: 18 residues. V shed 5 bases, J shed 0 bases, and the junction held 9 bases outside the gene matches. The CDR3 reads CASSIGTGINSYNSPLHF. For the CDR3, the DNA is TGTGCCAGCAGCATAGGGACAGGAATCAACTCCTATAATTCACCCCTCCACTTT.

V gene TRBV7-9 combines with J gene TRBJ2-7; 7 bases match TRBD1. With V trimmed by 5 bases and J by 2 bases, 3 bases remained unmatched. CDR1 SEHNR and CDR2 FQNEAQ come from the germline V gene (reference sequence). The CDR3 is made up of 13 amino acids. The CDR3 spells CASSHDRAYEQYF. CDR3 coding DNA: TGTGCCAGCAGCCATGACAGGGCCTACGAGCAGTACTTC.

The genes are TRBV7-3 and TRBJ1-1; perhaps TRBD1 as D (6 bases). CDR3 size: 13 residues. Germline V gene data show CDR1 as SGHTA and CDR2 as FQGTGA. Between the trimmed V and J ends, which lost 3 bases and 3 bases, there was a span of 8 bases. CDR3 coding DNA: TGTGCCAGCAGCTTGAGGACAGACACTGAAGCTTTCTTT. It encodes CASSLRTDTEAFF. The full variable domain, with the rest looked up from reference TRBV7-3 and TRBJ1-1, is GAGVSQTPSNKVTEKGKYVELRCDPISGHTALYWYRQSLGQGPEFLIYFQGTGAADDSGLPNDRFFAVRPEGSVSTLKIQRTERGDSAVYLCASSLRTDTEAFFGQGTRLTVV.

This rearrangement joins TRBV7-9 to TRBJ1-1; 9 nucleotides match TRBD1. CDR3 size: 15 residues. Germline CDR1 reads SEHNR; CDR2 reads FQNEAQ (reference sequence). Germline trimming cut 5 bases from V and 1 base from J; bases unmatched to any gene: 5. The DNA for the CDR3 is TGTGCCAGCAGCCATCGGACAGGGGAGAACACTGAAGCTTTCTTT. The encoded protein is CASSHRTGENTEAFF.

The genes are TRBV15 and TRBJ1-1; possibly TRBD1 for D (6 bases). CDR1 LNHNV and CDR2 YYDKDF come from the germline V gene (reference sequence). This CDR3 contains 17 residues. Trimming left V 0 bases short and J 6 bases short, with 20 bases between. Here the CDR3 reads CATSRDWRGGPGAEAFF. The DNA for the CDR3 is TGTGCCACCAGCAGAGATTGGAGAGGCGGCCCAGGGGCTGAAGCTTTCTTT.

The rearrangement joins TRBV12-5 to TRBJ2-2; 7 nucleotides line up with TRBD1. The CDR3 spans 16 residues. The germline CDR1 and CDR2 sequences are LGHNT and FRNRAP. With V trimmed by 0 bases and J by 0 bases, 1 base remained unmatched. CDR3: CASGLVTGANTGELFF. The CDR3 DNA reads as TGTGCTAGTGGTTTGGTAACAGGGGCGAACACCGGGGAGCTGTTTTTT.

The chain uses TRBV29-1 and TRBJ2-5; TRBD1 agrees at 7 bases. V lost 5 bases to trimming and J lost 5 bases; unmatched junction nucleotides: 8. The CDR3 is made up of 13 amino acids. Germline V gene sequence: CDR1 SQVTM, CDR2 ANQGSEA. The CDR3 DNA follows: TGCAGCGTTAATTTAGGGGGCTGGGAGACCCAGTACTTC. Amino acids: CSVNLGGWETQYF.

As regards this clone: The sample carries other DNA sequences with the same CDR3. The V and J genes are TRBV11-2 and TRBJ1-1; D is possibly TRBD1 (6 bases). This CDR3 spans 14 amino acids. In germline, CDR1 is SGHAT, CDR2 FQNNGV. V was pared by 2 bases and J by 0 bases, with 7 bases between. This CDR3 reads CASSLRGMNTEAFF. The CDR3 DNA reads TGTGCCAGCAGCTTAAGGGGGATGAACACTGAAGCTTTCTTT.

The count of this clone is one. V gene TRBV2 combines with J gene TRBJ2-3; TRBD2 aligns across 10 bases. With V trimmed by 11 bases and J by 3 bases, 8 bases remained unmatched. CDR1 and CDR2 (germline): SNHLY, FYNNEI. The CDR3 spans 14 residues. The CDR3 bases are TGTGCCGGAAAGCGGGGGGGTATGACAGATACGCAGTATTTT. Translating it yields CAGKRGGMTDTQYF.

The rearrangement joins TRBV4-1 to TRBJ1-6; 11 bases agree with TRBD1. The V gene's germline CDR1 is MGHRA and CDR2 YSYEKL. The trim removed 0 bases at V and 13 bases at J, leaving 5 bases unmatched. The CDR3 length is 15 residues. The CDR3 nucleotides are TGCGCCAGCAGCCAAGATTGGGACAGGGGGAGGCCCCTCCACTTT. Translating gives CASSQDWDRGRPLHF.

This CDR3 reads CANRLAGGTDTQYF. The CDR3 nucleotides are TGTGCCAACCGACTAGCGGGGGGAACAGATACGCAGTATTTT. The chain has TRBV6-5 and TRBJ2-3, with TRBD2 identical over 13 bases. CDR1 MNHEY and CDR2 SVGAGI come from the germline V gene. Trimming cost V 10 bases and J 3 bases; bases outside gene matches: 4. The CDR3 is 14 residues long.

The chain employs TRBV5-1 and TRBJ1-2; D call uncertain. The V end lost 1 base, the J end lost 7 bases, and 14 bases lay between the germline ends. CDR1 is SGHRS, CDR2 YFSETQ, per germline. CDR3 length equals 14 residues. The CDR3, as DNA: TGCGCCAGCAGCTTGTCCCCGGGGTCGAGTGGCTACACCTTC. Protein product: CASSLSPGSSGYTF.

The CDR3 bases are TGTGCCAGCAGCCTCAGCGGGACGGCTAGCAATCAGCCCCAGCATTTT. As protein: CASSLSGTASNQPQHF. The chain carries TRBV4-2 and TRBJ1-5; possibly TRBD1 for D (5 bases). CDR1 and CDR2 from the germline V gene are LGHNA and YNFKEQ. V was cut by 4 bases and J by 0 bases, with 13 bases left in between. This CDR3 contains 16 residues.

The chain joins TRBV19 to TRBJ1-2; the D is unclear. The CDR3 is 12 amino acids. The germline V gene encodes CDR1 LNHDA and CDR2 SQIVND (reference sequence). V gave up 3 bases and J gave up 8 bases, with 10 bases separating them. CDR3 amino acids: CASSIGLGGYTF. Written as DNA, the CDR3 is TGTGCCAGTAGTATTGGACTCGGAGGCTACACCTTC.

This clone was counted a single time. This sequence joins TRBV24-1 and TRBJ2-3, with D uncertain. CDR3 length equals 15 residues. CDR1 and CDR2 (germline): KGHDR, SFDVKD. V gave up 3 bases and J gave up 2 bases, with 11 bases separating them. The CDR3 is CATSDRTLDTDTQYF. In nucleotides, the CDR3 is TGTGCCACCAGTGATCGAACCTTAGACACAGATACGCAGTATTTT.

The chain employs TRBV1 and TRBJ1-2; whether TRBD1, the table's D call, matches the DNA was not checked. TRBV1 is a documented pseudogene. The CDR3 has 15 residues. DNA of the CDR3: TGCACCAGCAGCCAAGTCTCCCCAGGGGGCTTCGGCTACACCTTC. As protein: CTSSQVSPGGFGYTF.

The V and J genes are TRBV6-1 and TRBJ1-1; 9 nucleotides line up with TRBD1. Germline trimming cut 3 bases from V and 9 bases from J; bases unmatched to any gene: 8. The CDR3 is 14 residues long. Per germline, CDR1 MNHNS and CDR2 SASEGT. This CDR3 reads CASSDRDRAIKAFF. The CDR3 DNA follows: TGTGCCAGCAGTGACAGGGACAGGGCAATAAAAGCTTTCTTT.

The chain recombines TRBV19 with TRBJ1-5; TRBD1 might be the D (6 bases). The V gene lost 4 bases and the J gene lost 2 bases, with 12 bases spanning the gap. Germline V gives CDR1 LNHDA, CDR2 SQIVND (reference sequence). This CDR3 is built from 15 residues. CDR3 in amino acids: CASSTNRVGNQPQHF. The CDR3 DNA follows: TGTGCCAGTAGTACTAACAGGGTGGGCAATCAGCCCCAGCATTTT.

The chain carries TRBV24-1 and TRBJ2-7, with 10 bases fitting TRBD1. Germline CDR1 is KGHDR and CDR2 is SFDVKD. Unmatched junction bases numbered 6, after V lost 4 bases and J lost 4 bases. This CDR3 region has 15 residues. CDR3 region: CATSEGTGASYEQYF. The CDR3 nucleotides are TGTGCCACCAGTGAGGGGACAGGGGCTTCTTACGAGCAGTACTTC.